Included here is one TCR beta chain sequence, with context. CDR3 length: 15 residues. Germline V gives CDR1 SGHVS, CDR2 FNYEAQ. The V and J ends lost 5 bases and 4 bases respectively, with 15 bases between them. The data were taken from a study of blood T cells in healthy people across ages. Sample-barcoded 5' priming and a J-beta primer mix drove a second PCR of roughly 7 to 11 cycles. Using its own MiXCR run on the 5' RACE reads, TCRdb lists one record per CDR3 protein. The sample lists under 1,100,000 distinct CDR3 sequences, about 23% occurring once. This sample was shared with a second study, whose subject was T cells of mothers and their children. This second report adds: The study recruited a few healthy Caucasian mothers and their six children as donors. For unrelated pairs as for related ones, thymic selection shapes TCR recombination output similarly.

Sample: blood. The rearrangement links TRBV7-6 to TRBJ2-1; possibly TRBD1 for D (6 bases). The TCR was taken from a girl aged 2-10 years in good health. CDR3 loop: CASSPRDITYNEQFF. The DNA for the CDR3 is TGTGCCAGCAGCCCCAGGGACATTACTTACAATGAGCAGTTCTTC.